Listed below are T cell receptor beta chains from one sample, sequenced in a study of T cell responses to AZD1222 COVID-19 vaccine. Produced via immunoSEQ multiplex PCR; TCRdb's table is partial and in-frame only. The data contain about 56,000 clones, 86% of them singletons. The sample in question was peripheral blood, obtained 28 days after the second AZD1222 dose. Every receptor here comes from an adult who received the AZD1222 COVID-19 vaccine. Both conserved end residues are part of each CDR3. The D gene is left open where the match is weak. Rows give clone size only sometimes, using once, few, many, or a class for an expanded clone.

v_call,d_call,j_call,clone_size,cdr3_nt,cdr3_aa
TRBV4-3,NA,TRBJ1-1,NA,TGCGCCAGCAGCGCCACGCGGGGCACTGAAGCTTTCTTT,CASSATRGTEAFF
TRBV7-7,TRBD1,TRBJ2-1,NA,TGTGCTAGCAGCTCGGGACAGGGGGTAGAAGGTGAGCAGTTCTTC,CASSSGQGVEGEQFF
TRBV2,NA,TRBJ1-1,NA,TGTGCCAGCAGTGAACAGGGGATGAACACTGAAGCTTTCTTT,CASSEQGMNTEAFF
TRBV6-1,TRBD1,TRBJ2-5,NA,TGTGCCAGCAGTGACGGGACAGGGGTTTTTGAGACCCAGTACTTC,CASSDGTGVFETQYF
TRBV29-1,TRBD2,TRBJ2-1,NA,TGCAGCGTTGAGGGGGCGCTAGCGGGATTCCATGAGCAGTTCTTC,CSVEGALAGFHEQFF
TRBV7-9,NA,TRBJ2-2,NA,TGTGCCAGCAGCTTAGTTGGAGGGACGTTTGTGGGGGAGCTGTTTTTT,CASSLVGGTFVGELFF
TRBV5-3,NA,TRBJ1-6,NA,TGTGCCAGAAGCTTGGATTGTTACGGACACTTAAATTCACCCCTCCACTTT,CARSLDCYGHLNSPLHF
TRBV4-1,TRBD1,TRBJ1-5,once,TGCGCCAGCAGCCGCGGGACAGGTGAACAGCCCCAGCATTTT,CASSRGTGEQPQHF
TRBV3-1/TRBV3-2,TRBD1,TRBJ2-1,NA,TGTGCCAGCAGCCAAGACAGGGGGAACGAGCAGTTCTTC,CASSQDRGNEQFF
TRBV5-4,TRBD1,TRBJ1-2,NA,TGTGCCAGCAGCCCCGGACAGGGCGGCTATGGCTACACCTTC,CASSPGQGGYGYTF
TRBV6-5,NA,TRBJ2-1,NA,TGTGCCAGCAGTTACTCGAGGGCGTCGGCCGAGCAGTTCTTC,CASSYSRASAEQFF
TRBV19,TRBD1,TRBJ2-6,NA,TGTGCCAGTAAACAGGGGAGCTCTGGGGCCAACGTCCTGACTTTC,CASKQGSSGANVLTF
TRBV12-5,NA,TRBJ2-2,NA,TGTGCTAGTGCCCCGGGAGCGAACACCGGGGAGCTGTTTTTT,CASAPGANTGELFF
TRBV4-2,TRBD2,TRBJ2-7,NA,TGTGCCAGCAGCCGCAGGACTCAGCGGGGGGACTCCTACGAGCAGTACTTC,CASSRRTQRGDSYEQYF
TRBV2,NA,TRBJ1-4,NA,TGTGCCAGCAGTGAAGCATCAACTAATGAAAAACTGTTTTTT,CASSEASTNEKLFF
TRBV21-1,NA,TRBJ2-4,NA,TGTGCCAGCAGCGGGAAGGGCGGAGTACCGGGAGCCAAAAACATTCAGTACTTC,CASSGKGGVPGAKNIQYF
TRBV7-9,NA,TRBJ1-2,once,TGTGCCAGCAGCTTAAAGGGTAACTATGGCTACACCTTC,CASSLKGNYGYTF
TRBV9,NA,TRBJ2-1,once,TGTGCCAGCAGCGTAGCCCAGCACGATGAGCAGTTCTTC,CASSVAQHDEQFF
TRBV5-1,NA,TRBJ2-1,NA,TGCGCCAGCAGCTTCGAGGGCGAGCAGTTCTTC,CASSFEGEQFF
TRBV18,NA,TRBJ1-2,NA,TGTGCCAGCTCATTGAGGGGGGCCTATAACTATGGCTACACCTTC,CASSLRGAYNYGYTF
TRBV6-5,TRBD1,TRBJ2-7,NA,TGTGCCAGCAGCCCCACAGGGGGCCTCTCCTACGAGCAGTACTTC,CASSPTGGLSYEQYF
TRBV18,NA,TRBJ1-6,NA,TGTGCCAGCTCACCGGCCTCGAGCTCCTATAATTCACCCCTCCACTTT,CASSPASSSYNSPLHF
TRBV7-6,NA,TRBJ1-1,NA,TGTGCCAGCACTAAAACCTGGGGGGGCACCACTGAAGCTTTCTTT,CASTKTWGGTTEAFF
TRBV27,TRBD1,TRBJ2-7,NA,TGTGCCAGCAGTTTAGGGACAGGGGGTTCCTACGAGCAGTACTTC,CASSLGTGGSYEQYF
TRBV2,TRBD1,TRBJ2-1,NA,TGTGCCAGCACTTTCGGGACAGGGGGAAATGAGCAGTTCTTC,CASTFGTGGNEQFF
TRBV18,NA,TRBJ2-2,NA,TGTGCCAGCTCGCCCGGACACGCGAACACCGGGGAGCTGTTTTTT,CASSPGHANTGELFF
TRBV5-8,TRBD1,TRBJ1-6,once,TGTGCCAGCAGCTTGACAGGGGTAAACTCACCCCTCCACTTT,CASSLTGVNSPLHF
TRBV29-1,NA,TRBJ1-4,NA,TGCAGCGTTCGTGCAGGGGTATATAGTGAAAAACTGTTTTTT,CSVRAGVYSEKLFF